The present T cell receptor beta chain was sequenced within a study of cytomegalovirus exposure and HLA in healthy donors. The study, taken as a whole, reports: In a later analysis, HLA-associated TCR beta chains were more clonally expanded than equally common others.

As regards this clone: The antigen remains undetermined.

PCR primers comprised 60 Vbeta and 13 Jbeta primers. Profiled with immunoSEQ multiplex PCR; TCRdb holds only in-frame clones, not every one. The table shows approximately 150,000 clones, with 65% to 70% occurring only once. The CDR3 covers 13 residues. Germline values: CDR1 WNHNN, CDR2 SYGVQD (reference sequence). V was pared by 4 bases and J by 1 base, with 5 bases between. Sequenced sample: PBMCs. V usage is TRBV10-1 and J usage is TRBJ2-1; D gene unclear. This receptor was taken from a woman between 18 and 29 years old in good health and CMV-seropositive. The CDR3 bases are TGCGCCAGCAGTGGTACTTCCTACAATGAGCAGTTCTTC. Translating it yields CASSGTSYNEQFF.